This TCR beta chain stems from a study of cytomegalovirus exposure and HLA in healthy donors. Study-level results: Associated with cytomegalovirus, according to the listing, were 150 to 200 TCR beta chains. Most likely, a cluster of highly shared sequence variants arose as a sequencing artifact. The authors excluded some V segments, including TRBV6-2 and TRBV6-3, as indistinguishable.

CDR1 and CDR2 (germline): GTSNPN, SVGIG (reference sequence). V lost 3 bases and J 6 bases, leaving 15 bases between the germline ends. The CDR3 length is 14 residues. A note on this clone: Its antigen is as yet unknown.

Primers: 60 Vbeta forward and 13 Jbeta reverse. As handled by the study authors: In a later analysis, 80 million to 100 million unique TCR beta chains included roughly 11 million shared by two or more donors. Method: immunoSEQ multiplex PCR; TCRdb's copy keeps in-frame clones and lacks some. D and trimming were read from the DNA, whereas the V and J calls and clone size are those reported in that table. The table shows almost 200,000 clones, with approximately 85% occurring only once. The sequencing sample was made of PBMCs. The chain uses TRBV30 and TRBJ1-5; no clear D. The clonotype comes from a woman between 45 and 60 years old in good health and CMV-seronegative. The DNA of the CDR3 is TGTGCCTGGAGACCTGAGAGGAGCGGTCAGCCCCAGCATTTT. Amino acid sequence: CAWRPERSGQPQHF.